Described below is a single T cell receptor beta chain sequence and its context. It lacks a known antigen. Per-nucleotide qualities are absent, and no much larger clonotype sits a single base away. Its CDR3 holds 16 amino acids, cysteine through phenylalanine. The kept DNA is CDR3 alone, 48 bases in frame from the first base. Relative to germline, V is 1 base shorter and J is 4 bases shorter, with 14 bases between their ends. Per the germline V gene, SGDLS is the CDR1 and YYNGEE is the CDR2. These data are taken from a study of lymphopenia after photon versus proton radiotherapy (dated by TCRdb to about 2019). Some background on the complete study: Photon and proton radiation therapy were compared by the study for their immunological effects in patients with gastrointestinal tumors who developed high-grade lymphopenia. The goal of the study was to characterize the differences between the two radiation modalities in how they affect the immune system. The cohort comprised 20 to 25 patients with gastrointestinal tumors who received either photon or proton therapy and then developed lymphopenia. The research as a whole found: During treatment, patients who received photon therapy lost naive T cells and TCR diversity and gained effector/memory populations, whereas patients who received proton therapy remained relatively stable. The survival association was examined only in patients who died, and the authors described better survival with proton therapy as a possibility, not as a demonstrated result. Across the cohort, a larger post-nadir drop in TCR diversity was inversely correlated with overall survival time among patients who died. After the lymphocyte count nadir, photon-treated repertoires showed oligoclonal expansion, especially of CD8+ Temra cells, which drove the drop in diversity.

Library creation used the immunoSEQ multiplex PCR assay. T cell repertoires were profiled by deep sequencing of rearranged TCR beta loci, alongside multiparametric flow cytometry. TCRdb holds this immuneACCESS table with in-frame rearrangements only. Some clones are missing; in checked studies, unresolved V genes explain under half, and the rest has no known cause. The sample profile shows around 55,000 clones; approximately 88% of them were found once. The ten most abundant clones make up 2.1% of the sample. The receptor chain draws on TRBV9 and TRBJ2-2; a tentative D match to TRBD1 spans 5 bases. The sample here was peripheral blood, taken from a patient treated with proton-based radiotherapy. The TCR was taken from a man aged 60-69 years with pancreatic cancer. The DNA sequence follows: TGTGCCAGCAGCGTACGAGTAGCTCAGGGCACCGGGGAGCTGTTTTTT. Its protein is CASSVRVAQGTGELFF.